The rows below give T cell receptor beta chains drawn from one sample of a study of blood T cell repertoires in COVID-19. Using immunoSEQ multiplex PCR, the repertoire was profiled, and TCRdb retains in-frame clones only, with some absent. The sample holds fewer than 450,000 clones, around nine tenths seen once. The material sequenced was peripheral blood. The source is a woman between 18 and 30 years old who had recovered from COVID-19. Both conserved end residues are part of each CDR3. Fields, in order: D gene, clone size, J gene, V gene, CDR3 protein, CDR3 DNA. D genes are given only for firm matches. Size values are once, few and many counts, or a class for expanded clones, and some rows have none.

TRBD1 | NA | TRBJ2-3 | TRBV19 | CASSRQGGSDTQYF | TGTGCCAGTAGTCGACAGGGGGGGTCGGATACGCAGTATTTT
TRBD1 | once | TRBJ2-5 | TRBV7-9 | CASSTPDRDQETQYF | TGTGCCAGCAGCACTCCGGACAGGGACCAAGAGACCCAGTACTTC
TRBD1 | NA | TRBJ1-4 | TRBV27 | CASSATGVWRIGEKLFF | TGTGCCAGCAGCGCAACAGGGGTTTGGAGGATCGGTGAAAAACTGTTTTTT
NA | NA | TRBJ1-5 | TRBV15 | CATSRRAGGVTLANQPQHF | TGTGCCACCAGCAGACGCGCAGGTGGGGTAACCCTAGCTAATCAGCCCCAGCATTTT
TRBD1 | NA | TRBJ2-5 | TRBV27 | CASSLSFYRDRGRETQYF | TGTGCCAGCAGTTTATCGTTTTATCGGGACAGGGGGCGAGAGACCCAGTACTTC
TRBD1 | NA | TRBJ2-1 | TRBV5-1 | CASSLGWTGGELDEQFF | TGCGCCAGCAGCTTGGGTTGGACAGGGGGCGAATTGGATGAGCAGTTCTTC
TRBD2 | once | TRBJ2-6 | TRBV5-4 | CASSWGGPGANVLTF | TGTGCCAGCAGCTGGGGGGGACCTGGGGCCAACGTCCTGACTTTC
TRBD2 | NA | TRBJ2-1 | TRBV9 | CASSVEPTGGYNEQFF | TGTGCCAGCAGCGTAGAGCCGACGGGGGGGTACAATGAGCAGTTCTTC
TRBD2 | NA | TRBJ2-1 | TRBV5-1 | CASSVLAGVVNEQFF | TGCGCCAGCAGCGTACTAGCGGGAGTCGTCAATGAGCAGTTCTTC
TRBD2 | NA | TRBJ2-5 | TRBV9 | CASSGSGAKQETQYF | TGTGCCAGCAGCGGTAGCGGGGCGAAGCAAGAGACCCAGTACTTC
NA | NA | TRBJ1-4 | TRBV10-2 | CASSAVRNEKLFF | TGCGCCAGCAGTGCGGTCCGTAATGAAAAACTGTTTTTT
NA | NA | TRBJ1-4 | TRBV29-1 | CSVGGQRKLFF | TGCAGCGTTGGAGGGCAGAGAAAACTGTTTTTT
NA | NA | TRBJ1-2 | TRBV18 | CASSPLTGGDEGYGYTF | TGTGCCAGCTCACCACTTACAGGAGGGGACGAAGGCTATGGCTACACCTTC
TRBD1 | NA | TRBJ1-2 | TRBV7-7 | CASSLDLGQGDNYGYTF | TGTGCCAGCAGCTTAGACTTAGGCCAGGGGGATAACTATGGCTACACCTTC
TRBD2 | few | TRBJ2-1 | TRBV6-1 | CASSARLLAGGNPSYNEQFF | TGTGCCAGCAGTGCGAGACTTTTAGCGGGAGGCAACCCCTCCTACAATGAGCAGTTCTTC
TRBD2 | NA | TRBJ2-1 | TRBV10-1 | CASSDERGEHSYNEQFF | TGCGCCAGCAGTGATGAGCGGGGAGAACACTCCTACAATGAGCAGTTCTTC
NA | NA | TRBJ1-3 | TRBV10-3 | CAISVSSGNTIYF | TGTGCCATCAGTGTGAGCTCTGGAAACACCATATATTTT
NA | NA | TRBJ1-1 | TRBV27 | CASSSLGAAPNTEAFF | TGTGCCAGCAGCTCTTTGGGGGCAGCTCCTAACACTGAAGCTTTCTTT
NA | NA | TRBJ2-1 | TRBV24-1 | CATSDRGRGYNEQFF | TGTGCCACCAGTGATAGGGGCAGGGGCTACAATGAGCAGTTCTTC
TRBD1 | few | TRBJ1-3 | TRBV6-5 | CASSRTGSPIYF | TGTGCCAGCAGTAGGACAGGGAGCCCCATATATTTT
NA | NA | TRBJ1-1 | TRBV27 | CASSLQGVNTEAFF | TGTGCCAGCAGTCTACAGGGAGTCAACACTGAAGCTTTCTTT
TRBD1 | NA | TRBJ1-1 | TRBV7-2 | CASSLEPGQGNTEAFF | TGTGCCAGCAGCTTAGAACCGGGACAGGGGAACACTGAAGCTTTCTTT
TRBD2 | NA | TRBJ2-2 | TRBV6-2/TRBV6-3 | CASSFGLAGNTGELFF | TGTGCCAGCAGTTTCGGACTAGCGGGGAACACCGGGGAGCTGTTTTTT
NA | NA | TRBJ2-2 | TRBV5-1 | CASSRGTVNTGELFF | TGCGCCAGCAGTAGGGGGACGGTGAACACCGGGGAGCTGTTTTTT
TRBD1 | NA | TRBJ2-5 | TRBV7-2 | CASSFSGTGGRETQYF | TGTGCCAGCAGCTTCTCCGGGACAGGGGGCCGGGAGACCCAGTACTTC
TRBD2 | NA | TRBJ2-3 | TRBV10-2 | CASSGSREFTDTQYF | TGCGCCAGCAGTGGGTCGCGGGAGTTCACAGATACGCAGTATTTT
NA | NA | TRBJ1-5 | TRBV6-5 | CASSWGLNQPQHF | TGTGCCAGCAGTTGGGGCCTCAATCAGCCCCAGCATTTT
TRBD1 | NA | TRBJ1-6 | TRBV5-1 | CASSPTGGGNLNSPLHF | TGCGCCAGCAGCCCAACAGGGGGCGGAAATCTGAATTCACCCCTCCACTTT
TRBD1 | NA | TRBJ2-1 | TRBV25-1 | CASIGQEPYNEQFF | TGTGCCAGCATTGGACAGGAGCCCTACAATGAGCAGTTCTTC
TRBD2 | once | TRBJ2-2 | TRBV6-2/TRBV6-3 | CASSLSGGNTGELFF | TGTGCCAGCAGCCTTAGCGGGGGGAACACCGGGGAGCTGTTTTTT
TRBD1 | once | TRBJ1-2 | TRBV18 | CASSPQSLDRGLLNYGYTF | TGTGCCAGCTCACCACAATCCCTCGACAGGGGGCTTCTCAACTATGGCTACACCTTC
NA | NA | TRBJ1-4 | TRBV5-1 | CASSPPTEANEKLFF | TGCGCCAGCAGCCCCCCCACAGAAGCTAATGAAAAACTGTTTTTT
NA | NA | TRBJ2-4 | TRBV11-2 | CASSLRWRDWSKNIQYF | TGTGCCAGCAGCTTAAGGTGGAGGGACTGGTCCAAAAACATTCAGTACTTC
TRBD1 | once | TRBJ2-2 | TRBV6-5 | CASSSGTGGFSGELFF | TGTGCCAGCAGTTCCGGGACAGGGGGCTTCAGCGGGGAGCTGTTTTTT
NA | NA | TRBJ2-3 | TRBV7-9 | CASSTRIGEGFDTQYF | TGTGCCAGCAGCACCCGTATCGGGGAAGGATTTGATACGCAGTATTTT
NA | NA | TRBJ1-1 | TRBV27 | CASSLSVGTEAFF | TGTGCCAGCAGTTTATCTGTCGGTACTGAAGCTTTCTTT
TRBD1 | NA | TRBJ2-5 | TRBV3-1/TRBV3-2 | CASSHLRQGFHSKETQYF | TGTGCCAGCAGCCACCTGCGACAGGGGTTTCATTCTAAAGAGACCCAGTACTTC
TRBD2 | NA | TRBJ2-3 | TRBV28 | CASSPNRPGLVGKYTDTQYF | TGTGCCAGCAGTCCTAATCGACCGGGACTAGTGGGAAAGTACACAGATACGCAGTATTTT
NA | NA | TRBJ1-4 | TRBV7-6 | CASSLVSDSNEKLFF | TGTGCCAGCAGCTTAGTGTCGGACTCTAATGAAAAACTGTTTTTT
TRBD2 | NA | TRBJ2-3 | TRBV5-1 | CASSLGLAGLTDTQYF | TGCGCCAGCAGCCTAGGACTAGCGGGTTTAACAGATACGCAGTATTTT
NA | NA | TRBJ1-3 | TRBV7-9 | CASSAWGDSSGNTIYF | TGTGCCAGCAGTGCTTGGGGGGATTCCTCTGGAAACACCATATATTTT
NA | once | TRBJ2-4 | TRBV2 | CASGGLAKKNIQYF | TGTGCCAGCGGGGGACTGGCTAAAAAAAACATTCAGTACTTC